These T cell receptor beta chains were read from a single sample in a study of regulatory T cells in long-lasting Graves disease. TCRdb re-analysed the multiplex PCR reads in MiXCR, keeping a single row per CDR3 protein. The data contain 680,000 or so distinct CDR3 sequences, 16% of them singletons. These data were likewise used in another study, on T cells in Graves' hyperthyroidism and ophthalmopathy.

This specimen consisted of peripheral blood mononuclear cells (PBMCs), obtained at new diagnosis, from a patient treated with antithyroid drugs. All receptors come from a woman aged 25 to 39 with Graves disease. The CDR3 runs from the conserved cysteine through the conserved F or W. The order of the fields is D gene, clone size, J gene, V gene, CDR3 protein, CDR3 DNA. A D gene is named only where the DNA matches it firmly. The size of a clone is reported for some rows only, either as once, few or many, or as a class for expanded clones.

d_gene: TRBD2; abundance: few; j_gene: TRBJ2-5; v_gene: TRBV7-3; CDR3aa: CASSLMPSGTEQETQYF; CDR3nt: TGTGCCAGCAGCTTAATGCCTAGCGGGACCGAACAAGAGACCCAGTACTTC
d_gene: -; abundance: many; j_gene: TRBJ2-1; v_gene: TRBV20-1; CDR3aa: CSARVGGAGIEQFF; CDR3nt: TGCAGTGCTAGGGTCGGCGGAGCGGGCATTGAGCAGTTCTTC
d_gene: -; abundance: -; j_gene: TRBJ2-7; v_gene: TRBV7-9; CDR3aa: CASSEGLKEQYF; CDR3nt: TGTGCCAGCAGCGAGGGACTCAAAGAGCAGTACTTC
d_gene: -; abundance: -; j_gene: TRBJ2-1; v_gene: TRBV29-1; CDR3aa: CNVEGSYNEQFF; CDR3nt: TGCAACGTCGAAGGCTCCTACAATGAGCAGTTCTTC
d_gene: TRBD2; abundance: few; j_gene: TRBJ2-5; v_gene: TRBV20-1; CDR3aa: CSARDIKAGGPDGETQYF; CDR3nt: TGCAGTGCTAGAGATATCAAGGCGGGAGGGCCTGACGGGGAGACCCAGTACTTC
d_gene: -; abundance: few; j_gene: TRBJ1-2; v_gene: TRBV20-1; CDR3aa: CSAIPQGRGGYTF; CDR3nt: TGCAGTGCCATACCCCAGGGGAGGGGTGGCTACACCTTC
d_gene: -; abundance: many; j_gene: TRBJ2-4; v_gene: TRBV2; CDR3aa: CASSDRGILNIQYF; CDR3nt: TGTGCCAGCAGTGACAGGGGAATATTAAACATTCAGTACTTC
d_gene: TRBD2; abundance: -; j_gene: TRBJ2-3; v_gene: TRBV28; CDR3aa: CASKTAGGSSDTQYF; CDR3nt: TGTGCCAGCAAGACAGCGGGAGGGAGTTCAGATACGCAGTATTTT
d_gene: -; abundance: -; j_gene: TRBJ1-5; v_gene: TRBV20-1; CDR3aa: CSAIVGGAFSNQPQHF; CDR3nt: TGCAGTGCTATTGTAGGGGGGGCCTTTAGCAATCAGCCCCAGCATTTT
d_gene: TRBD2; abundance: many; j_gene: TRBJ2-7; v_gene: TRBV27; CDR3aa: CASSSGRAYRGEQYF; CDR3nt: TGTGCCAGCAGTTCCGGGAGGGCTTATCGTGGCGAGCAGTACTTC
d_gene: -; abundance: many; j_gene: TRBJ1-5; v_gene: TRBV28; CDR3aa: CASSLIWGQVGGQPQHF; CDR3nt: TGTGCCAGCAGCCTCATCTGGGGGCAGGTGGGGGGTCAGCCCCAGCATTTT
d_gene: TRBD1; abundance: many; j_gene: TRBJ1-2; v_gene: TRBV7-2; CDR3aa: CASSFGTVGSGYTF; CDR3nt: TGTGCCAGCAGCTTCGGGACAGTCGGCTCTGGCTACACCTTC
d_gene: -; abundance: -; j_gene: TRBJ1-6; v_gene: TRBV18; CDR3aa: CASSPEGGSPSPLHF; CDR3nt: TGTGCCAGCTCACCGGAGGGTGGAAGCCCTTCACCCCTCCACTTT